This T cell receptor (beta chain) came from a study of blood T cell repertoires in COVID-19. Study-level information: From T cells, B-cell-depleted T cells, or PBMCs came the material, which was cDNA or gDNA.

The data were produced by immunoSEQ multiplex PCR, yet TCRdb's version contains in-frame clones alone and is incomplete. The repertoire consists of 180,000 or so clones, with around 82% occurring once and the leading ten covering over 7.5%. The CDR3 extends over 23 amino acids. Germline CDR1 and CDR2: LNHNV and YYDKDF (reference sequence). V shed 3 bases and J 2 bases; nucleotides not matched to a gene: 20. The table lists this clone with a few counts. Sequencing was done on a sample of peripheral blood. This receptor was identified in a woman aged 80 or over with acute or convalescent COVID-19. V usage is TRBV15 and J usage is TRBJ2-1; TRBD2 matches at 15 bases. In DNA form, the CDR3 reads TGTGCCACCAGCAGTACCCGGCAGCGTATTGGACTAGCGGGGGGGCCGGCCTACAATGAGCAGTTCTTC. Translated, it gives CATSSTRQRIGLAGGPAYNEQFF.